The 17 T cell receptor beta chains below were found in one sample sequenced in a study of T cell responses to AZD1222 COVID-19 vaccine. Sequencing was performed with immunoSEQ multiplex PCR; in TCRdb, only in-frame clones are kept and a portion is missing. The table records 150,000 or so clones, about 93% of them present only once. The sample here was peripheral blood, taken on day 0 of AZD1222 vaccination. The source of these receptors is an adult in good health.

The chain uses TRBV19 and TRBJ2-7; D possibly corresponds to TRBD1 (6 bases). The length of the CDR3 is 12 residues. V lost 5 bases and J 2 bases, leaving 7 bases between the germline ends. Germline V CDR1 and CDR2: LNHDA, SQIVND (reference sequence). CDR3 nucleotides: TGTGCCAGTAGTCGGGACACCTACGAGCAGTACTTC. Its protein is CASSRDTYEQYF.

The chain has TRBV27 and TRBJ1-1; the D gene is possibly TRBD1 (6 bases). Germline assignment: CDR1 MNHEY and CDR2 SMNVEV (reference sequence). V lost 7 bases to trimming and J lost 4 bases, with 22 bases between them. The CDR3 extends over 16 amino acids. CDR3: CASMVGGIMKSTEAFF. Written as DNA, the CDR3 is TGTGCCAGCATGGTGGGGGGCATCATGAAGAGCACTGAAGCTTTCTTT.

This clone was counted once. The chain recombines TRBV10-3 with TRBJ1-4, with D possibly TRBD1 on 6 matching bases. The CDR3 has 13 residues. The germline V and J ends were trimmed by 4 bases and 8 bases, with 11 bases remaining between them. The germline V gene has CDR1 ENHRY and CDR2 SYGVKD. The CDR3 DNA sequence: TGTGCCATCAGTGGGACAGTCAAAGAAAAACTGTTTTTT. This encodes CAISGTVKEKLFF.

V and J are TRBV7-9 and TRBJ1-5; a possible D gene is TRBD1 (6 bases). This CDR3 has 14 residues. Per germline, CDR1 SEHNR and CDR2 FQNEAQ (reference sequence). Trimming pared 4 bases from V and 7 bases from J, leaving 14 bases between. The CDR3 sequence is CASSSIAQGQPQHF. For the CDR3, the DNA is TGTGCCAGCAGCTCCATCGCACAGGGCCAGCCCCAGCATTTT.

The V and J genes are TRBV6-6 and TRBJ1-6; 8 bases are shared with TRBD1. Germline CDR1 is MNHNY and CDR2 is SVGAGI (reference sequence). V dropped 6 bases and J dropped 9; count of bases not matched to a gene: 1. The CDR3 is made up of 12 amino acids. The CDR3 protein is CASRDRVSPLHF. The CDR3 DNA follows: TGTGCCAGCAGGGACAGGGTTTCACCCCTCCACTTT.

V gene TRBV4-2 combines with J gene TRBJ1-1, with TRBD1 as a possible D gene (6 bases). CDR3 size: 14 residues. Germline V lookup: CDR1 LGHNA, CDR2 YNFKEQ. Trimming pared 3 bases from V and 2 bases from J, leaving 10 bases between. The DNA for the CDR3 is TGTGCCAGCAGCCAGACGACAGGAAACACTGAAGCTTTCTTT. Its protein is CASSQTTGNTEAFF.

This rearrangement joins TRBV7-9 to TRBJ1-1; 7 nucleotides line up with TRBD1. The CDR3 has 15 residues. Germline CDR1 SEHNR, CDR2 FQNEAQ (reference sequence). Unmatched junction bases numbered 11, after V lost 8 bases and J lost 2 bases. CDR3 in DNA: TGTGCCAGCGAGTTAGGAGGGACAGTTAACACTGAAGCTTTCTTT. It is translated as CASELGGTVNTEAFF.

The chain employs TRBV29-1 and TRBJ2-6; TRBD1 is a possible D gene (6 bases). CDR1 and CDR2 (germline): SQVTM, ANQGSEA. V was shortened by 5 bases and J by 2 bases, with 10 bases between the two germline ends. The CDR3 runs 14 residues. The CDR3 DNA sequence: TGCAGCGTTATGAGGGGGACTGGGGCCAACGTCCTGACTTTC. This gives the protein CSVMRGTGANVLTF.

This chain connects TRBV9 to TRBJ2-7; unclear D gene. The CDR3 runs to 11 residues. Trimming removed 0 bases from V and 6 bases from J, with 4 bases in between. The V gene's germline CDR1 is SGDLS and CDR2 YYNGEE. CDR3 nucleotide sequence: TGTGCCAGCAGCGTAGGATCCGAGCAGTACTTC. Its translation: CASSVGSEQYF.

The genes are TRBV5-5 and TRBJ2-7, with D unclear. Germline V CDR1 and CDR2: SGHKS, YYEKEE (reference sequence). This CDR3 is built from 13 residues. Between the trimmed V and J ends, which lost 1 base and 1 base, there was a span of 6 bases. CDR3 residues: CASSLWGSYEQYF. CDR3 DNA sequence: TGTGCCAGCAGCTTGTGGGGATCCTACGAGCAGTACTTC.

CDR3 nucleotides: TGTGCCAGCAGTCACCCGCAGAGGACAGGGGTCGAGCAGTACTTC. Protein product: CASSHPQRTGVEQYF. The chain uses TRBV6-5 and TRBJ2-7; 9 positions agree with TRBD1. Per the germline V gene, CDR1 is MNHEY and CDR2 is SVGAGI. V trimming: 5 bases; J trimming: 6 bases; junction bases outside the gene matches: 11. The CDR3 loop spans 15 amino acids.

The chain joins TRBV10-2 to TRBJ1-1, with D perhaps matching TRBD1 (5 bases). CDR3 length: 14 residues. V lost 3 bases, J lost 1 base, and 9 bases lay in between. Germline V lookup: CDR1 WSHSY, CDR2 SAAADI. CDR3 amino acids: CASSDRVGNTEAFF. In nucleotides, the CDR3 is TGCGCCAGCAGTGACAGGGTGGGGAACACTGAAGCTTTCTTT.

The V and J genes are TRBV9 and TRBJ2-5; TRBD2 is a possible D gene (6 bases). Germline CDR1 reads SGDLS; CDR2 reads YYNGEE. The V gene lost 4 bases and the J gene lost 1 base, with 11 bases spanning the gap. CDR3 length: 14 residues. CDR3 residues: CASSSYSGQETQYF. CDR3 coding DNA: TGTGCCAGCAGCTCATATAGCGGCCAAGAGACCCAGTACTTC.

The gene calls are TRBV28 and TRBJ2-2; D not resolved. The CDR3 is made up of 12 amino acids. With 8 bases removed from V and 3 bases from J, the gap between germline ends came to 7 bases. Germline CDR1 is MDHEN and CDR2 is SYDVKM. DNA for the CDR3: TGTGCCAGCGTCCCCTACACCGGGGAGCTGTTTTTT. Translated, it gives CASVPYTGELFF.

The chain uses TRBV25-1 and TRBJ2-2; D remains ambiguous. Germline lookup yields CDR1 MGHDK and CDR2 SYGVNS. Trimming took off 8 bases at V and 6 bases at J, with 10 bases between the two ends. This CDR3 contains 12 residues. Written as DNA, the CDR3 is TGTGCCAGCTACAACTATGCCGGGGAGCTGTTTTTT. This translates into CASYNYAGELFF.

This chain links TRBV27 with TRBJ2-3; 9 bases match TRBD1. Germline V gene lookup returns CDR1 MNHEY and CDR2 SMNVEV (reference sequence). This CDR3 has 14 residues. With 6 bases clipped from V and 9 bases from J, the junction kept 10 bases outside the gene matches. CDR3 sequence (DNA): TGTGCCAGCAGACCCGGGACAGGGTTTGACACGCAGTATTTT. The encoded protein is CASRPGTGFDTQYF.

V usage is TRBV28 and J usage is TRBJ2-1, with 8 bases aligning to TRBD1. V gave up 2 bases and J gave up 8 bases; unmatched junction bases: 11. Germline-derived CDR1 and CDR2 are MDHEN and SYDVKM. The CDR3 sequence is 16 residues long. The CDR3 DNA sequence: TGTGCCAGCAGTTTAGGCAGGGGGCATGAATTGGATGAGCAGTTCTTC. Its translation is CASSLGRGHELDEQFF.